This TCR beta chain appears in the sequencing data of a study of cytomegalovirus exposure and HLA in healthy donors. Looking at the study overall: Inside one of the first data releases sat about 85 million unique TCRs taken from HLA-typed donors.

Each of the donors was a healthy bone marrow donor. As concerns this clone: Its antigen is unknown. The junction shows a germline mismatch at one end, possibly a read error.

Per germline, CDR1 SGHVS and CDR2 FQNEAQ. CDR3 size: 16 residues. The PCR was carried out with 60 Vbeta primers and 13 Jbeta primers. The data were produced by immunoSEQ multiplex PCR, yet TCRdb's version contains in-frame clones alone and is incomplete. The table includes approximately 100,000 clones, about four fifths detected once. Regarding the study as a whole: Fewer than 20,000 TCR beta sequences were associated with HLA alleles at 0.05 false discovery rate in a later analysis. Presence/absence analyses supposed approximately even sequencing depth among donors.

The sequence derives from a woman aged 40 to 49 in good health and CMV-seronegative. Input material: PBMCs. The chain links TRBV7-8 to TRBJ2-5; TRBD2 matches at 12 bases. The CDR3 here is CASSLGLAGATYEQHF. The CDR3 region has the DNA TGTGCCAGCAGCTTAGGACTAGCGGGGGCTACTTACGAGCAGCACTTC. The variable domain in full, completed from reference TRBV7-8 and TRBJ2-5, reads GAGVSQSPRYKVAKRGQDVALRCDPISGHVSLFWYQQALGQGPEFLTYFQNEAQLDKSGLPSDRFFAERPEGSVSTLKIQRTQQEDSAVYLCASSLGLAGATYEQHFGPGTRLLVL.